These 28 T cell receptor beta chains share one sample of origin, sequenced in a study of cytomegalovirus exposure and HLA in healthy donors. Here immunoSEQ multiplex PCR was the method, and the copy in TCRdb shows in-frame clones only, minus some. Here the sample spans 70,000 or so clones, 94% being singletons. The sequencing input was PBMCs. The origin of the receptors is a woman in her late teens or twenties in good health and CMV-seropositive.

The chain recombines TRBV18 with TRBJ1-5, with a tentative D call TRBD1 (6 bases). This CDR3 is 16 amino acids long. Between the trimmed V and J ends, which lost 3 bases and 3 bases, there was a span of 15 bases. Germline V gene sequence: CDR1 KGHSH, CDR2 LQKENI. CDR3 residues: CASSPSTGVINQPQHF. The DNA for the CDR3 is TGTGCCAGCTCACCTTCGACAGGAGTAATCAATCAGCCCCAGCATTTT.

The genes are TRBV10-3 and TRBJ2-5, with D possibly matching TRBD1 (6 bases). Trimming took 2 bases from V and 3 from J, leaving 7 bases between them. Germline V CDR1 and CDR2: ENHRY, SYGVKD. CDR3 length: 13 amino acids. The CDR3 region is CAISETGKETQYF. DNA of the CDR3: TGTGCCATCAGTGAGACAGGGAAAGAGACCCAGTACTTC.

The gene calls are TRBV9 and TRBJ2-3; tentatively, D is TRBD1 (5 bases). CDR3 length: 16 residues. The germline CDR1 and CDR2 sequences are SGDLS and YYNGEE. Trimming took off 0 bases at V and 2 bases at J, with 13 bases between the two ends. The CDR3 DNA is TGTGCCAGCAGCGTAGGCCAGGGAACAATCACAGATACGCAGTATTTT. Residues: CASSVGQGTITDTQYF.

The chain combines TRBV25-1 with TRBJ2-7; 7 bases line up with TRBD1. With V trimmed by 5 bases and J by 2 bases, 6 bases remained unmatched. Germline V gene sequence: CDR1 MGHDK, CDR2 SYGVNS. The CDR3 length is 14 residues. The CDR3 loop reads CASSPRDSPYEQYF. In DNA, the CDR3 is TGTGCCAGCAGTCCCCGGGACAGTCCCTACGAGCAGTACTTC.

The gene calls are TRBV20-1 and TRBJ1-1; a possible D gene is TRBD1 (5 bases). This CDR3 spans 11 amino acids. V was cut by 3 bases and J by 10 bases, with 12 bases left in between. Germline V CDR1 and CDR2: DFQATT, SNEGSKA (reference sequence). This CDR3 reads CSARGGDTAFF. In nucleotides, the CDR3 is TGCAGTGCTAGGGGGGGGGATACAGCTTTCTTT.

This rearrangement joins TRBV7-3 to TRBJ2-1, with 8 nucleotides matching TRBD2. Germline CDR1 and CDR2: SGHTA and FQGTGA. J gave up 4 bases and V 5 bases, and 22 bases lay outside the gene matches. The length of the CDR3 is 20 residues. The CDR3 reads CASSQPTAVGSGGNYNEQFF. The CDR3 DNA sequence: TGTGCCAGCAGCCAGCCGACCGCGGTCGGTTCGGGAGGGAATTACAATGAGCAGTTCTTC.

This clone showed up just once. The J gene is TRBJ1-1, the V gene TRBV9; D is unclear. CDR1 SGDLS and CDR2 YYNGEE come from the germline V gene. The CDR3 has 14 amino acids. V lost 0 bases to trimming and J lost 0 bases, with 6 bases between them. The CDR3 DNA follows: TGTGCCAGCAGCGTAGGGCAGATGAACACTGAAGCTTTCTTT. Its protein product is CASSVGQMNTEAFF. Drawing the rest from reference TRBV9 and TRBJ1-1, the complete variable domain is DSGVTQTPKHLITATGQRVTLRCSPRSGDLSVYWYQQSLDQGLQFLIQYYNGEERAKGNILERFSAQQFPDLHSELNLSSLELGDSALYFCASSVGQMNTEAFFGQGTRLTVV.

CDR3 residues: CASSEYLGGGTDTQYF. DNA for the CDR3: TGTGCCAGCAGTGAATATCTCGGCGGGGGTACAGATACGCAGTATTTT. J is TRBJ2-3 and V is TRBV25-1, with 7 bases that match TRBD2. CDR3 length: 16 amino acids. Looked up from germline, CDR1 is MGHDK and CDR2 is SYGVNS. The V and J ends lost 0 bases and 3 bases, in that order; junction bases with no gene match: 6.

The chain employs TRBV5-1 and TRBJ1-1; TRBD1 matches 9 bases. The CDR3 contains 14 residues. The germline V gene encodes CDR1 SGHRS and CDR2 YFSETQ. J gave up 8 bases and V 4 bases, and 9 bases lay outside the gene matches. The CDR3 region is CASSKGQGAYEAFF. The CDR3 nucleotides read TGCGCCAGCAGCAAGGGACAGGGAGCCTACGAAGCTTTCTTT.

J is TRBJ2-1 and V is TRBV5-8; D is ambiguous. Germline loops: CDR1 SGHTS, CDR2 YDEGEE. V gave up 0 bases and J gave up 0 bases, with 4 bases separating them. This CDR3 spans 14 amino acids. CDR3 region: CASSLDGSYNEQFF. In DNA form, the CDR3 reads TGTGCCAGCAGCTTGGACGGCTCCTACAATGAGCAGTTCTTC.

This chain uses TRBV4-3 with TRBJ1-2, with a tentative D call TRBD1 (5 bases). V was shortened by 4 bases and J by 7 bases, with 10 bases between the two germline ends. The V gene's germline CDR1 is LGHNA and CDR2 YSLEER. The CDR3 loop spans 12 amino acids. The CDR3 nucleotides are TGCGCCAGCAGCCGAGGAGGGGCTGGCTACACCTTC. Amino acid sequence: CASSRGGAGYTF.

The V gene is TRBV10-2, the J gene TRBJ2-1, with 10 positions matching TRBD2. The length of the CDR3 is 15 residues. V lost 6 bases and J lost 3; bases outside the gene matches: 5. Germline assignment: CDR1 WSHSY and CDR2 SAAADI. The CDR3 loop is CASREAGGYYNEQFF. The CDR3 region has the DNA TGCGCCAGCAGGGAAGCGGGAGGGTACTACAATGAGCAGTTCTTC.

Here the CDR3 reads CASSLGPGTGAYNEQFF. The DNA for the CDR3 is TGTGCCAGCAGCTTAGGACCCGGGACAGGGGCTTACAATGAGCAGTTCTTC. This chain joins TRBV11-2 and TRBJ2-1; TRBD1 aligns across 10 bases. The CDR3 length is 17 residues. J lost 4 bases, V lost 1 base, and 7 bases had no gene match. The germline V gene encodes CDR1 SGHAT and CDR2 FQNNGV.

The V gene is TRBV7-6, the J gene TRBJ2-5; the D gene is possibly TRBD1 (5 bases). Trimming left V 5 bases short and J 4 bases short, with 17 bases between. Germline CDR1 SGHVS, CDR2 FNYEAQ. This CDR3 spans 15 amino acids. CDR3 region: CASSPSGLGLETQYF. Here the CDR3 DNA reads TGTGCCAGCAGCCCTTCAGGGCTAGGCCTAGAGACCCAGTACTTC.

J is TRBJ2-7 and V is TRBV6-5; D not certain. The CDR3 has 11 amino acids. Germline V gene sequence: CDR1 MNHEY, CDR2 SVGAGI. Deletions cut 10 bases from V and 3 bases from J, with 10 bases between. The CDR3 sequence: CATRRGYEQYF. For the CDR3, the DNA is TGTGCCACCCGTCGCGGCTACGAGCAGTACTTC.

This chain uses TRBV2 with TRBJ2-1; D unresolved. This CDR3 has 13 amino acids. CDR1 is SNHLY and CDR2 is FYNNEI in the germline V gene. The V gene lost 7 bases and the J gene lost 4 bases, with 11 bases spanning the gap. CDR3 nucleotide sequence: TGTGCCAGCACCCTAACTGTTTACAATGAGCAGTTCTTC. It specifies CASTLTVYNEQFF. The full variable domain, completed using reference TRBV2 and TRBJ2-1, is EPEVTQTPSHQVTQMGQEVILRCVPISNHLYFYWYRQILGQKVEFLVSFYNNEISEKSEIFDDQFSVERPDGSNFTLKIRSTKLEDSAMYFCASTLTVYNEQFFGPGTRLTVL.

The count of this clone is one. The rearrangement links TRBV11-2 to TRBJ1-1; D gene uncertain. CDR3 size: 13 residues. V dropped 2 bases and J dropped 4 bases, with 8 bases sitting between them. Germline loops: CDR1 SGHAT, CDR2 FQNNGV. This CDR3 is CASSLLAATEAFF. The CDR3 DNA is TGTGCCAGCAGCTTACTAGCTGCCACTGAAGCTTTCTTT.

CDR3 sequence (DNA): TGTGCCAGCAGCTTAGGGACATCGCTTCAAGAGACCCAGTACTTC. Translation gives CASSLGTSLQETQYF. This chain uses TRBV11-3 with TRBJ2-5; weak D call: TRBD1 (5 bases). Germline loops: CDR1 SGHNT, CDR2 YENEEA. The V gene lost 1 base and the J gene lost 2 bases, with 11 bases spanning the gap. CDR3 length: 15 residues.

The chain uses TRBV27 and TRBJ1-5; unclear D gene. Per germline, CDR1 MNHEY and CDR2 SMNVEV (reference sequence). V lost 5 bases to trimming and J lost 0 bases, with 14 bases between them. This CDR3 is 16 amino acids long. The DNA of the CDR3 is TGTGCCAGCAGTCCCCGTACCGGTTATAGCAATCAGCCCCAGCATTTT. It specifies CASSPRTGYSNQPQHF.

The chain recombines TRBV15 with TRBJ1-5; possibly TRBD1 for D (6 bases). Per the germline V gene, CDR1 is LNHNV and CDR2 is YYDKDF (reference sequence). This CDR3 spans 14 amino acids. Trimming cost V 1 base and J 7 bases, with 11 bases left between them. The chain's CDR3 is CATSRAGEGQPQHF. The CDR3 coding sequence is TGTGCCACCAGCAGAGCAGGGGAAGGCCAGCCCCAGCATTTT. Variable domain in full (rest from reference TRBV15 and TRBJ1-5): DAMVIQNPRYQVTQFGKPVTLSCSQTLNHNVMYWYQQKSSQAPKLLFHYYDKDFNNEADTPDNFQSRRPNTSFCFLDIRSPGLGDTAMYLCATSRAGEGQPQHFGDGTRLSIL.

The rearrangement joins TRBV27 to TRBJ1-1; tentatively, D is TRBD1 (5 bases). This CDR3 region has 13 residues. V shed 2 bases and J shed 8 bases, with 12 bases lying between them. CDR1 and CDR2 (germline): MNHEY, SMNVEV (reference sequence). The DNA of the CDR3 is TGTGCCAGCAGTTTAGTTGGGGCAGGGGAAGCTTTCTTT. Protein sequence: CASSLVGAGEAFF.

The chain recombines TRBV5-8 with TRBJ2-1; 7 positions agree with TRBD2. The CDR3 contains 16 residues. Germline V CDR1 and CDR2: SGHTS, YDEGEE. With 3 bases clipped from V and 9 bases from J, the junction kept 15 bases outside the gene matches. The CDR3 protein is CASSSEVAGAPGEQFF. CDR3 bases: TGTGCCAGCAGCTCCGAGGTCGCGGGAGCCCCCGGTGAGCAGTTCTTC.

In DNA, the CDR3 is TGTGCCATGAGGGGGTGGAAAAACTATGGCTACACCTTC. This translates into CAMRGWKNYGYTF. The gene calls are TRBV7-2 and TRBJ1-2; perhaps TRBD1 as D (6 bases). This CDR3 comprises 13 residues. V shed 10 bases and J shed 2 bases, with 14 bases lying between them. Germline V gene data show CDR1 as SGHTA and CDR2 as FQGNSA.

The chain recombines TRBV6-5 with TRBJ1-6; 9 nucleotides line up with TRBD1. Germline V gene data show CDR1 as MNHEY and CDR2 as SVGAGI. The junction had 7 bases not matched to a gene; V was cut back by 6 bases and J by 7 bases. This CDR3 region has 15 residues. The DNA for the CDR3 is TGTGCCAGCAGCCCGGCCGGGACAGGGAATTCACCCCTCCACTTT. Amino acids: CASSPAGTGNSPLHF.

The V and J genes are TRBV30 and TRBJ1-3, with D unclear. Germline V lookup: CDR1 GTSNPN, CDR2 SVGIG (reference sequence). The ends were cut back, 1 base at V and 0 bases at J, with 13 bases in the middle. The CDR3 runs 16 residues. The CDR3 protein is CAWSAPGAISGNTIYF. CDR3 coding DNA: TGTGCCTGGAGTGCCCCAGGCGCCATCTCTGGAAACACCATATATTTT. Variable domain in full (rest from reference TRBV30 and TRBJ1-3): SQTIHQWPATLVQPVGSPLSLECTVEGTSNPNLYWYRQAAGRGLQLLFYSVGIGQISSEVPQNLSASRPQDRQFILSSKKLLLSDSGFYLCAWSAPGAISGNTIYFGEGSWLTVV.

In this sample, this clone turned up once. V usage is TRBV19 and J usage is TRBJ2-7; possible D gene TRBD2, 6 bases. CDR3 length: 14 amino acids. V was shortened by 5 bases and J by 3 bases, with 14 bases between the two germline ends. From germline, CDR1 is LNHDA and CDR2 SQIVND (reference sequence). DNA for the CDR3: TGTGCCAGTAGTCCTGTCGGGGGTGGCTACGAGCAGTACTTC. It yields the protein CASSPVGGGYEQYF.

As DNA, the CDR3 is TGTGCCAGCAGCGCGGGACTAGCCGTGAACACCGGGGAGCTGTTTTTT. This encodes CASSAGLAVNTGELFF. The chain couples TRBV9 to TRBJ2-2, with 9 positions matching TRBD2. Germline values: CDR1 SGDLS, CDR2 YYNGEE. The J segment lost 1 base and the V segment lost 3 bases, leaving 4 bases of the junction unmatched. This CDR3 is built from 16 residues.

The rearrangement uses TRBV10-1 and TRBJ2-5, with 11 bases that match TRBD2. The V and J ends lost 3 bases and 5 bases, in that order; junction bases with no gene match: 5. Germline CDR1 is WNHNN and CDR2 is SYGVQD (reference sequence). This CDR3 region has 15 residues. CDR3 amino acids: CASSDLAGGLETQYF. In DNA form, the CDR3 reads TGCGCCAGCAGTGACCTAGCGGGGGGACTGGAGACCCAGTACTTC.